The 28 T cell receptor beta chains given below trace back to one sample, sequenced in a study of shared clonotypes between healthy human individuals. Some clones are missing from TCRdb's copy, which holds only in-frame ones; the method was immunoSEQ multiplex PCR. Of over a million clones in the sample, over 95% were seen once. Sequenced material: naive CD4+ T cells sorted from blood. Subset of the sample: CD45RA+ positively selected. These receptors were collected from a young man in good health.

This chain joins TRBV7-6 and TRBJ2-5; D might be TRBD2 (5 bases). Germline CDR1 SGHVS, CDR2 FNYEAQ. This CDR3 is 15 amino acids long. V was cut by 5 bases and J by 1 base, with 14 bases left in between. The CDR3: CASSPGWWGQETQYF. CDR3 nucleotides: TGTGCCAGCAGCCCGGGGTGGTGGGGCCAAGAGACCCAGTACTTC.

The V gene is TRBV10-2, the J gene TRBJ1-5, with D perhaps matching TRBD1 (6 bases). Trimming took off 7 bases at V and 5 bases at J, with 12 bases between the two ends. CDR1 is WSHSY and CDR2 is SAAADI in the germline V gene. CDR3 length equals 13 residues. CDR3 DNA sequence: TGCGCCAGCACGAGGGGGGTACATCAGCCCCAGCATTTT. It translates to CASTRGVHQPQHF.

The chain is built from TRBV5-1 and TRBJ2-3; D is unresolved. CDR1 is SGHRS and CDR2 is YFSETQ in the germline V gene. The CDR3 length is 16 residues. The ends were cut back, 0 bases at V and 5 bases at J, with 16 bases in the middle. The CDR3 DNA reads TGCGCCAGCAGCTTGGGGGCGGTTGTCGTAAGAGATACGCAGTATTTT. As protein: CASSLGAVVVRDTQYF.

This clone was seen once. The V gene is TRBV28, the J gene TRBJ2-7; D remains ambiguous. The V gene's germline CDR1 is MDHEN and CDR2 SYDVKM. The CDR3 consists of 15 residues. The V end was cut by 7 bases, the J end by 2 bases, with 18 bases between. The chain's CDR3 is CASTQPGAATYEQYF. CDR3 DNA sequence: TGTGCCAGCACCCAACCGGGTGCGGCAACCTACGAGCAGTACTTC.

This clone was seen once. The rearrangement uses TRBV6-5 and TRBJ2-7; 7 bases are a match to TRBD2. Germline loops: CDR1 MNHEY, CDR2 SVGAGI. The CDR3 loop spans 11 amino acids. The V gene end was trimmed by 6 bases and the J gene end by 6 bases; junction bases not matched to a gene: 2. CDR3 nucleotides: TGTGCCAGCAGCCGCGGGGGCGAGCAGTACTTC. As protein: CASSRGGEQYF.

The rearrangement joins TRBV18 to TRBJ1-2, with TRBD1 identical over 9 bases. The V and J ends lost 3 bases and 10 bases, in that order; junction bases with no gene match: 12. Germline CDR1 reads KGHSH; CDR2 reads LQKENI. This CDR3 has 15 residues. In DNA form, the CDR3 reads TGTGCCAGCTCACCCGGCTCCCACAGGGGGCAGATCTACACCTTC. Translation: CASSPGSHRGQIYTF. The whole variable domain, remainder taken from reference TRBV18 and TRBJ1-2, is NAGVMQNPRHLVRRRGQEARLRCSPMKGHSHVYWYRQLPEEGLKFMVYLQKENIIDESGMPKERFSAEFPKEGPSILRIQQVVRGDSAAYFCASSPGSHRGQIYTFGSGTRLTVV.

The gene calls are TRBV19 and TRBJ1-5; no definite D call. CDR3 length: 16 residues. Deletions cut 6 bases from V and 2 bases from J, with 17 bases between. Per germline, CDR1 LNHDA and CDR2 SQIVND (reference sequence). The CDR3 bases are TGTGCCAGTAGCCATTTGAGGATCACTCGCAATCAGCCCCAGCATTTT. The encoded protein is CASSHLRITRNQPQHF.

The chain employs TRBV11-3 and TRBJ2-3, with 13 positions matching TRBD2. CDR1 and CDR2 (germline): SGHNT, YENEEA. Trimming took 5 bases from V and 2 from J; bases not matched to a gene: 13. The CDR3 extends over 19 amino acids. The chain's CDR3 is CASSRPRTSGSRPTDTQYF. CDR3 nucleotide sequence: TGTGCCAGCAGCCGCCCCCGGACTAGCGGGAGTAGGCCCACAGATACGCAGTATTTT.

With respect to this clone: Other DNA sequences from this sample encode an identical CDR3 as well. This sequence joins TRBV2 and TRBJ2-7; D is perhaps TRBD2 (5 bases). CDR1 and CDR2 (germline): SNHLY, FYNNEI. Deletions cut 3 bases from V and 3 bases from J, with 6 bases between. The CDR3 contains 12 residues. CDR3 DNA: TGTGCCAGCAGTGACCGGGGCTACGAGCAGTACTTC. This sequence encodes CASSDRGYEQYF.

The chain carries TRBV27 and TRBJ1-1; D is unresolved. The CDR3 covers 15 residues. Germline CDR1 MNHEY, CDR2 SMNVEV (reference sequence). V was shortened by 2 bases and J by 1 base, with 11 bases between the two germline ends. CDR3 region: CASSLGDRANTEAFF. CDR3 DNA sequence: TGTGCCAGCAGTTTAGGGGATAGGGCGAACACTGAAGCTTTCTTT.

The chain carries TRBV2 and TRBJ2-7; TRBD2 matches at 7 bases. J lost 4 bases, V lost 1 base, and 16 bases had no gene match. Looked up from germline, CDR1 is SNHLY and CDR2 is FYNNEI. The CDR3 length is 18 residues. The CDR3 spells CASSEVFSGSLGTYEQYF. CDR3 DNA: TGTGCCAGCAGTGAAGTTTTTAGCGGGTCCCTGGGGACGTACGAGCAGTACTTC.

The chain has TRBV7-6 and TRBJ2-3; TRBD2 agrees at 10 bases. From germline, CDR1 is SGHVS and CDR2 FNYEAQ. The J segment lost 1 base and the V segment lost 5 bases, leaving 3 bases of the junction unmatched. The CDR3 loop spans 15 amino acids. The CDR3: CASSPSGGGTDTQYF. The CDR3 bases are TGTGCCAGCAGCCCGAGCGGGGGGGGCACAGATACGCAGTATTTT.

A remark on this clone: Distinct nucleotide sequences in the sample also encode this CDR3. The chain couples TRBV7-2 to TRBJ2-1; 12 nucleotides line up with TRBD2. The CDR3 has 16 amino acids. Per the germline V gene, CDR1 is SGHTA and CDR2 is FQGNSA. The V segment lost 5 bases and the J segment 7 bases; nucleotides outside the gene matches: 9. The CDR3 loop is CASSPPGLAGRNEQFF. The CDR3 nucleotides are TGTGCCAGCAGCCCACCGGGACTAGCGGGTCGGAATGAGCAGTTCTTC. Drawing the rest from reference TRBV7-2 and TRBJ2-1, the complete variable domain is GAGVSQSPSNKVTEKGKDVELRCDPISGHTALYWYRQSLGQGLEFLIYFQGNSAPDKSGLPSDRFSAERTGGSVSTLTIQRTQQEDSAVYLCASSPPGLAGRNEQFFGPGTRLTVL.

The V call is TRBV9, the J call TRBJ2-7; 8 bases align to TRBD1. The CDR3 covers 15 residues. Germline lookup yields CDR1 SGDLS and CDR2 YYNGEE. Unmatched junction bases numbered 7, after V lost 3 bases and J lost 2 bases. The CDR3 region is CASSGTGTNTYEQYF. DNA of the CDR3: TGTGCCAGCAGCGGGACAGGGACAAATACCTACGAGCAGTACTTC.

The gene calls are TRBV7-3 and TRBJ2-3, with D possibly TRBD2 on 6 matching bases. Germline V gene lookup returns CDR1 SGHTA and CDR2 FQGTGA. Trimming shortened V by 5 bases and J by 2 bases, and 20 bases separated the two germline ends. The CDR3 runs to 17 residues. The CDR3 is CASSPKPLAVPTDTQYF. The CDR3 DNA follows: TGTGCCAGCAGCCCGAAACCCTTAGCGGTCCCCACAGATACGCAGTATTTT.

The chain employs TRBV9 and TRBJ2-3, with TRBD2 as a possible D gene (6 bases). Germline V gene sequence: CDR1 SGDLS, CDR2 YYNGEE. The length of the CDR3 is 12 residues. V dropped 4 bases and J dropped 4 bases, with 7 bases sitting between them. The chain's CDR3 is CASSRRADTQYF. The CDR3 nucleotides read TGTGCCAGCAGCCGGAGGGCAGATACGCAGTATTTT. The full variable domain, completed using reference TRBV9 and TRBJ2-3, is DSGVTQTPKHLITATGQRVTLRCSPRSGDLSVYWYQQSLDQGLQFLIQYYNGEERAKGNILERFSAQQFPDLHSELNLSSLELGDSALYFCASSRRADTQYFGPGTRLTVL.

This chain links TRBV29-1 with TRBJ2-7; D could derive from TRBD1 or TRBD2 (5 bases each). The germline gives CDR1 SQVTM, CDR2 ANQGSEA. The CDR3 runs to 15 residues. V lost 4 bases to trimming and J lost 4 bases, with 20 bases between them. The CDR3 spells CSVGGEGLRMYEQYF. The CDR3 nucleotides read TGCAGCGTTGGAGGAGAGGGGCTAAGGATGTACGAGCAGTACTTC.

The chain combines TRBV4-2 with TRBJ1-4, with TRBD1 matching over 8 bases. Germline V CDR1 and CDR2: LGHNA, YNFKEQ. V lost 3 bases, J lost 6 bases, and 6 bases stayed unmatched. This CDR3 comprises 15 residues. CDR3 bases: TGTGCCAGCAGCCAGGGAACAGGGGGTGATGAAAAACTGTTTTTT. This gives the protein CASSQGTGGDEKLFF.

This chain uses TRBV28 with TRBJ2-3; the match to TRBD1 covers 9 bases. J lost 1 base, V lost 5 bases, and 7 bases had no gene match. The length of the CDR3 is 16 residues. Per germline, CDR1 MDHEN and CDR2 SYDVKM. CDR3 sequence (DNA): TGTGCCAGCAGTAATACAGGGGGCGCCCGCACAGATACGCAGTATTTT. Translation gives CASSNTGGARTDTQYF.

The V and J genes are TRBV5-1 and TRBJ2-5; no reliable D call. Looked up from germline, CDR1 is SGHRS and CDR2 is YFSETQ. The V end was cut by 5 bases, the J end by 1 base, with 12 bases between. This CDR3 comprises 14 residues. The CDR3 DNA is TGCGCCAGCAGTTTTCAAGCTAGCCAAGAGACCCAGTACTTC. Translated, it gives CASSFQASQETQYF.

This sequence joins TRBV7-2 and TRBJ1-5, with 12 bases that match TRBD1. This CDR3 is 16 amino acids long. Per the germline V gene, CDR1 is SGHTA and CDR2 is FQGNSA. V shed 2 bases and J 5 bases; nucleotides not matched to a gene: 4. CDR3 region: CASSLSGTGGYQPQHF. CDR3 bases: TGTGCCAGCAGCTTAAGTGGGACAGGGGGCTATCAGCCCCAGCATTTT.

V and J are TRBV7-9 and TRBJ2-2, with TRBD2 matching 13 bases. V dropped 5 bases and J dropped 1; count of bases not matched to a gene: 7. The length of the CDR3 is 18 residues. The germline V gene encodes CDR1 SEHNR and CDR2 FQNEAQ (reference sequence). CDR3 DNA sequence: TGTGCCAGCAGCACCGGGACTAGCGGGACTTTGAACACCGGGGAGCTGTTTTTT. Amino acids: CASSTGTSGTLNTGELFF. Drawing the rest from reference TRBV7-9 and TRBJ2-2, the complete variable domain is DTGVSQNPRHKITKRGQNVTFRCDPISEHNRLYWYRQTLGQGPEFLTYFQNEAQLEKSRLLSDRFSAERPKGSFSTLEIQRTEQGDSAMYLCASSTGTSGTLNTGELFFGEGSRLTVL.

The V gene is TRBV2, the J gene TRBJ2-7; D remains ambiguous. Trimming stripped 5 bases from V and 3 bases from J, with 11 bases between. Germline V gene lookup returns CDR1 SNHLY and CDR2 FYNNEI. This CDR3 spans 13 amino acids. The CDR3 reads CASSWYLLYEQYF. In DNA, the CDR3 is TGTGCCAGCAGTTGGTACCTACTCTACGAGCAGTACTTC.

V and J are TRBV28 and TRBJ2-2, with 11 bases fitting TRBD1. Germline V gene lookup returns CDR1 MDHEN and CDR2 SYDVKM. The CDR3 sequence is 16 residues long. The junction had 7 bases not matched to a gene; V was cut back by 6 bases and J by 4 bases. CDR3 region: CASRLGQGAGTGELFF. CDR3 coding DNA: TGTGCCAGCAGACTCGGACAGGGGGCGGGCACCGGGGAGCTGTTTTTT. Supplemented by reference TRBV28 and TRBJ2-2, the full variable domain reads DVKVTQSSRYLVKRTGEKVFLECVQDMDHENMFWYRQDPGLGLRLIYFSYDVKMKEKGDIPEGYSVSREKKERFSLILESASTNQTSMYLCASRLGQGAGTGELFFGEGSRLTVL.

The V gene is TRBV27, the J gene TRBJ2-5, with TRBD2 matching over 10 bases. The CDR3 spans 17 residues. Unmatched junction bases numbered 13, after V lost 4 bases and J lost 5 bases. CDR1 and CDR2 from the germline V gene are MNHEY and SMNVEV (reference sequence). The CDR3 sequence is CASSSPRDSGRRETQYF. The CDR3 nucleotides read TGTGCCAGCAGTTCGCCCCGGGATAGCGGGAGGCGGGAGACCCAGTACTTC.

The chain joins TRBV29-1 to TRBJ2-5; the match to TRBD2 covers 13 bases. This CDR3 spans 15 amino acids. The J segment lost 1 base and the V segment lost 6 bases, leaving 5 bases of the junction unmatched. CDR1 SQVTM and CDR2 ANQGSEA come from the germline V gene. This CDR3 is CSVLLAGGLQETQYF. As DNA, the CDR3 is TGCAGCGTCCTACTAGCGGGAGGGCTCCAAGAGACCCAGTACTTC.

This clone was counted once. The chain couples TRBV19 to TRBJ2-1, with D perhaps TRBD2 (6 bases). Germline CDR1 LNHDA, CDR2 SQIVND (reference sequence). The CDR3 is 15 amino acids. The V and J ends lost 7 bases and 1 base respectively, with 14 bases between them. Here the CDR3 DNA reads TGTGCCAGTAAGGTAGCGGATGCATCCTACAATGAGCAGTTCTTC. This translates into CASKVADASYNEQFF.

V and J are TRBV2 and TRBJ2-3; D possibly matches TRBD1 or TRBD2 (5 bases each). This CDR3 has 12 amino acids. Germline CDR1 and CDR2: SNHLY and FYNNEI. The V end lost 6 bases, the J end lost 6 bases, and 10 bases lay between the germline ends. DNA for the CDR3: TGTGCCAGCAGGGGGACCGGGGATACGCAGTATTTT. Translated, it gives CASRGTGDTQYF.